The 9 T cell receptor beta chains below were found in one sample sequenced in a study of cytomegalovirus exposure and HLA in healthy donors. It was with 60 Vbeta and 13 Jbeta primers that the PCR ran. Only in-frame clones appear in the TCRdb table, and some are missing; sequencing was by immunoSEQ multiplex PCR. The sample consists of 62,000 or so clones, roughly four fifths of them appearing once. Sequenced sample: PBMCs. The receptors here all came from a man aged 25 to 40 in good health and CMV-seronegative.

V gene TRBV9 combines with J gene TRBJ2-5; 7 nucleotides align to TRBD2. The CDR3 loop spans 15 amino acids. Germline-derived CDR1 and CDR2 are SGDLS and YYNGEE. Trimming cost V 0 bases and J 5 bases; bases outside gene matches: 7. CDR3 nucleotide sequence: TGTGCCAGCAGCGTAGAGGCGGGACTACCGGAGACCCAGTACTTC. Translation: CASSVEAGLPETQYF.

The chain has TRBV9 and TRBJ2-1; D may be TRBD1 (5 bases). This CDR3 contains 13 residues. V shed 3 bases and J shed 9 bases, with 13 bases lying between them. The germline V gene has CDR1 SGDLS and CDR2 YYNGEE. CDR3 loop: CASSGDSPGEQFF. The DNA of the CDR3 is TGTGCCAGCAGCGGTGACAGTCCCGGTGAGCAGTTCTTC. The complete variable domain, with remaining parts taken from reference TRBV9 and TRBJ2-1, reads DSGVTQTPKHLITATGQRVTLRCSPRSGDLSVYWYQQSLDQGLQFLIQYYNGEERAKGNILERFSAQQFPDLHSELNLSSLELGDSALYFCASSGDSPGEQFFGPGTRLTVL.

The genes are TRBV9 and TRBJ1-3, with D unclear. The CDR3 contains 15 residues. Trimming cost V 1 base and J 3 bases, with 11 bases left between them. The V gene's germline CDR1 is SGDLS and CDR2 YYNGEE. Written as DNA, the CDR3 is TGTGCCAGCAGCGTAATCGGGGATTATGGAAACACCATATATTTT. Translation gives CASSVIGDYGNTIYF.

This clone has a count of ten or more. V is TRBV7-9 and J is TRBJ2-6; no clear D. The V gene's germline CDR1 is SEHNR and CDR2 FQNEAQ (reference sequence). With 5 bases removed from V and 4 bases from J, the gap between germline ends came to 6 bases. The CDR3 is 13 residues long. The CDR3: CASSKQGANVLTF. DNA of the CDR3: TGTGCCAGCAGCAAACAGGGGGCCAACGTCCTGACTTTC.

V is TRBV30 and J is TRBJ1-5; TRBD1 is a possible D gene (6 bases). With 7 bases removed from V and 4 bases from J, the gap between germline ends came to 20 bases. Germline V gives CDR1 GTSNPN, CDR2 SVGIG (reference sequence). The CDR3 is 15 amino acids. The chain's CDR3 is CAFTRGGAGNQPQHF. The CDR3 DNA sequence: TGTGCCTTTACCCGGGGGGGCGCAGGTAATCAGCCCCAGCATTTT.

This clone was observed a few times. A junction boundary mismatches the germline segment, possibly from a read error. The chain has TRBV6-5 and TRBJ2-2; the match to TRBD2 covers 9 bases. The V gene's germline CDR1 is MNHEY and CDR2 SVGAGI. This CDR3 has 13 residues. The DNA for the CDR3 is TGTGCCACCCGAGCGGGAGGAGCCGGGGAGTTGTTTTTT. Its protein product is CATRAGGAGELFF.

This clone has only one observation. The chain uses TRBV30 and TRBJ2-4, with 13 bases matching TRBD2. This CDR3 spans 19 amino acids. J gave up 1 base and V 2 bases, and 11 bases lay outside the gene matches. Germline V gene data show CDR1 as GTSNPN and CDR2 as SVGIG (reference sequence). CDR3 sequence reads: CAWSYVRTSGRSAKNIQYF. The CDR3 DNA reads TGTGCCTGGAGTTACGTTAGGACTAGCGGGAGATCGGCCAAAAACATTCAGTACTTC.

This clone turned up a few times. The CDR3 loop is CAWRAGHTEAFF. CDR3 coding DNA: TGTGCCTGGAGGGCAGGGCACACTGAAGCTTTCTTT. The V gene is TRBV30, the J gene TRBJ1-1; a possible D gene is TRBD1 (5 bases). Germline CDR1 and CDR2: GTSNPN and SVGIG (reference sequence). There are 12 residues in the CDR3. Trimming cost V 3 bases and J 3 bases, with 8 bases left between them.

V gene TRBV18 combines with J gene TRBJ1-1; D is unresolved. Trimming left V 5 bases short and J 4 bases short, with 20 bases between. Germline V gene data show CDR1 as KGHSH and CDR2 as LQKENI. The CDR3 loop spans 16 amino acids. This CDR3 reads CASSNQVEIRSTEAFF. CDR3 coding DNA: TGTGCCAGCTCAAACCAAGTGGAGATAAGGTCCACTGAAGCTTTCTTT.